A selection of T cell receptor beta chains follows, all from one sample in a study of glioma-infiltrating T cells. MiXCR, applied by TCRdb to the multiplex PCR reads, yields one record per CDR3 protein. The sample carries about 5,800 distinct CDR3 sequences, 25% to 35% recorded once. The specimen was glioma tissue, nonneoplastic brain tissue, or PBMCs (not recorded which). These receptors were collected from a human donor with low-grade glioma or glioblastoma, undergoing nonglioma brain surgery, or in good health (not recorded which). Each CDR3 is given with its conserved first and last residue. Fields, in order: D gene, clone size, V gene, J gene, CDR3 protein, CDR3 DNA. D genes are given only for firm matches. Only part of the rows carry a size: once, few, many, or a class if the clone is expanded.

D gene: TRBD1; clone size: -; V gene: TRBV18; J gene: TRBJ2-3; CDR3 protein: CASSQLIPKGGLTQDMQYF; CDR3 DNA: TGTGCCAGCTCACAACTAATCCCCAAAGGGGGCCTGACACAAGATATGCAGTATTTT
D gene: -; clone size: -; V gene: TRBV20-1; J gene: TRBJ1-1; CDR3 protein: CSAGREGRNTEAFF; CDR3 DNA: TGCAGTGCTGGGAGAGAAGGCCGCAACACTGAAGCTTTCTTT
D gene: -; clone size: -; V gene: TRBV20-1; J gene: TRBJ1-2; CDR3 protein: CSASLFVESGYTF; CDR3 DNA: TGCAGTGCTAGCCTTTTCGTGGAGTCTGGCTACACCTTC
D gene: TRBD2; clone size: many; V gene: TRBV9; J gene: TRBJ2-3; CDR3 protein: CASSPADLAGTQYF; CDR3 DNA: TGTGCCAGCAGCCCAGCGGACCTAGCGGGTACGCAGTATTTT
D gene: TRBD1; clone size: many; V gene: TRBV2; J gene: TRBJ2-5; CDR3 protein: CASSRQGPIETQYF; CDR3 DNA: TGTGCCAGCAGTCGACAGGGGCCCATAGAGACCCAGTACTTC
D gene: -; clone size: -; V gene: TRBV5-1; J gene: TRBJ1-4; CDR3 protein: CASNLKGLSNEKLFF; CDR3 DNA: TGCGCCAGCAACCTAAAGGGACTTTCTAATGAAAAACTGTTTTTT
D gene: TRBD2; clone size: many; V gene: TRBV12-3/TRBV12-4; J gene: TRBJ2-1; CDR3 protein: CASSPRGGRAGNEQFF; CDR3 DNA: TGTGCCAGCAGTCCAAGAGGCGGGAGGGCCGGTAATGAGCAGTTCTTC
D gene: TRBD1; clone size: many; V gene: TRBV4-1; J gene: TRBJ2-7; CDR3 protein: CASSSTGGSDEQYF; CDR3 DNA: TGCGCCAGCAGCTCAACAGGGGGCAGCGACGAGCAGTACTTC
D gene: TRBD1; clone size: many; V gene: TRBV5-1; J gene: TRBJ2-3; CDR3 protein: CASSRVGTGVTDTQYF; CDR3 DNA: TGCGCCAGCAGCCGCGTGGGGACAGGGGTCACAGATACGCAGTATTTT
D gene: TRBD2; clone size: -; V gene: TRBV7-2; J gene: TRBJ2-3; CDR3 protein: CASSRLAGGIDTQYF; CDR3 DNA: TGTGCCAGCAGCCGACTAGCGGGAGGAATAGATACGCAGTATTTT
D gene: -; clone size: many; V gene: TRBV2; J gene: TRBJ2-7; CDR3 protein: CAGSLSSYEQYF; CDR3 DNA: TGTGCCGGCAGTTTGAGCTCCTACGAGCAGTACTTC
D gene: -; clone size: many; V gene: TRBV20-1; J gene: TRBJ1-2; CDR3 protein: CSAWGAYGYTF; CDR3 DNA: TGCAGTGCTTGGGGGGCCTATGGCTACACCTTC
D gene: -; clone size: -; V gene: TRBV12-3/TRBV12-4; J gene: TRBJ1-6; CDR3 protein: CASRLGGSPLHF; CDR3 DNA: TGTGCCAGCAGACTTGGGGGCTCCCCCCTCCACTTT
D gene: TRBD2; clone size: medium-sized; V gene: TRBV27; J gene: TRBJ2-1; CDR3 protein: CASSLFTWVAGAPNEQFF; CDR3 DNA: TGTGCCAGCAGTTTATTTACGTGGGTAGCGGGAGCCCCCAATGAGCAGTTCTTC
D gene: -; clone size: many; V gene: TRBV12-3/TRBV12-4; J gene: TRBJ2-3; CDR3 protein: CASSFGNSRTDTQYF; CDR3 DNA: TGTGCCAGCAGTTTTGGGAACAGCCGCACAGATACGCAGTATTTT
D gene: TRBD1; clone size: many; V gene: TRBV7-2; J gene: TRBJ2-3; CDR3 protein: CASSGLSTGGSLDTQYF; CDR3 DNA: TGTGCCAGCAGCGGGCTTAGCACAGGGGGGTCACTGGATACGCAGTATTTT
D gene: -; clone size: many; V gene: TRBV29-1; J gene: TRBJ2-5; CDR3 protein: CSVLASQETQYF; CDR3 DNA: TGCAGCGTGTTAGCGTCTCAAGAGACCCAGTACTTC
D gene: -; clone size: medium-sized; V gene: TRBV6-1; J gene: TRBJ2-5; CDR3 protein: CASSISDQETQYF; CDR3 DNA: TGTGCCAGCAGCATTAGCGACCAAGAGACCCAGTACTTC
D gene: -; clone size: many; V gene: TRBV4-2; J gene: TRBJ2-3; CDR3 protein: CASSQGTLSTDTQYF; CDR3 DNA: TGTGCCAGCAGCCAAGGGACCCTCAGCACAGATACGCAGTATTTT
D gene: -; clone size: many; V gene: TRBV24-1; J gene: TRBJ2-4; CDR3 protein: CATSDQGTDSTLLAKNIQYF; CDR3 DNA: TGTGCCACCAGTGACCAAGGGACGGATTCGACCCTTCTAGCCAAAAACATTCAGTACTTC
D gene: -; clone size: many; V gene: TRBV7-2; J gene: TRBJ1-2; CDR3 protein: CASSLDGFLTGGYTF; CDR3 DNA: TGTGCCAGCAGCCTCGACGGATTTCTAACGGGGGGCTACACCTTC
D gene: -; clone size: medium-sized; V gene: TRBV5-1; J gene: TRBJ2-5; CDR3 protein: CASSLSVGVGAETQYF; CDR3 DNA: TGCGCCAGCAGCTTGAGTGTGGGGGTGGGTGCAGAGACCCAGTACTTC
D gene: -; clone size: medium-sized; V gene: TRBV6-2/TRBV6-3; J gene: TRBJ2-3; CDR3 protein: CASSRIGDTTDTQYF; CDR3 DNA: TGTGCCAGCAGTCGCATAGGGGATACCACAGATACGCAGTATTTT
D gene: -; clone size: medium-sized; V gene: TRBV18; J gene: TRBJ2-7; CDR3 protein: CASSPAEGYEQYF; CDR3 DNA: TGTGCCAGCTCCCCCGCGGAGGGCTACGAGCAGTACTTC
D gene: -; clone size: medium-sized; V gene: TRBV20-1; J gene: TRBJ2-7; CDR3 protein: CSASPGPSYEQYF; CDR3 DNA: TGCAGTGCTAGCCCTGGACCCTCCTACGAGCAGTACTTC
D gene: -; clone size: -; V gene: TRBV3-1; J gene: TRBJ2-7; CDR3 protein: CASSQGRGTRRDEQYF; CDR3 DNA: TGTGCCAGCAGCCAAGGAAGGGGGACAAGAAGGGACGAGCAGTACTTC
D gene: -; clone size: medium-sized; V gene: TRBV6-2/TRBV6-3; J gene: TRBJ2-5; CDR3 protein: CASSPLGETQYF; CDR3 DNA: TGTGCCAGCAGTCCACTAGGGGAGACCCAGTACTTC
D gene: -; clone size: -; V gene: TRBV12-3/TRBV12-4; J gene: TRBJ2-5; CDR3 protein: CVSSPDRRGTQYF; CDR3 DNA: TGTGTTAGCAGTCCGGACAGACGCGGGACCCAGTACTTC
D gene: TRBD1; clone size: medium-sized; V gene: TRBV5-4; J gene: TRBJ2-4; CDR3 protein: CASSLDRDRPQYF; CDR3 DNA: TGTGCCAGCAGCCTTGACCGGGACAGGCCACAGTACTTC
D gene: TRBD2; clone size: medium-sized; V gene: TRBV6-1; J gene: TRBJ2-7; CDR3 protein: CASSPLGASGRDEQYF; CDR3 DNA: TGTGCCAGCTCACCCCTCGGGGCTAGCGGGAGGGACGAGCAGTACTTC
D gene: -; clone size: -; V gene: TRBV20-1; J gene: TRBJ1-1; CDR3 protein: CSARDPGVWPDAFF; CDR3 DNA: TGCAGTGCTAGAGATCCGGGGGTTTGGCCTGACGCTTTCTTT
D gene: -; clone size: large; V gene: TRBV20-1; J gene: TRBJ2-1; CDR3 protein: CSAREAPHEVDEQFF; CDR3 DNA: TGCAGTGCTAGAGAAGCGCCACACGAAGTGGATGAGCAGTTCTTC
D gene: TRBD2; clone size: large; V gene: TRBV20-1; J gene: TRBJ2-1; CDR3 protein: CSASEREYNEQFF; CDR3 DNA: TGCAGTGCTAGCGAGCGGGAGTACAATGAGCAGTTCTTC
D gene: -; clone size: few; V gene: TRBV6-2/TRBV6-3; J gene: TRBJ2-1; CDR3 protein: CASSYSRGSYNEQFF; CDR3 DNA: TGTGCCAGCAGTTACTCTCGGGGGTCCTACAATGAGCAGTTCTTC
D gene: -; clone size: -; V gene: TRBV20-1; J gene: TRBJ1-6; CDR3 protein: CSARRGDNSPLHF; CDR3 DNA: TGCAGTGCTAGAAGGGGGGATAATTCCCCCCTCCACTTT
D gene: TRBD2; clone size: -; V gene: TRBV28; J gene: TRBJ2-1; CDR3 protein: CASSTLAGYNEQFF; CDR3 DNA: TGTGCCAGCAGTACCCTAGCGGGATACAATGAGCAGTTCTTC
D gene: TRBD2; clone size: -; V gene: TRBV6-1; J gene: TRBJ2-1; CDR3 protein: CASSRGGTGNNEQFF; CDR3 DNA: TGTGCCAGCAGTCGGGGGGGGACTGGCAATAATGAGCAGTTCTTT
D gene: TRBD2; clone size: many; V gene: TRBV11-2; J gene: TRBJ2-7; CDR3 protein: CASSFRLAGEQYF; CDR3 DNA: TGTGCCAGCAGCTTCAGACTAGCGGGAGAGCAGTACTTC
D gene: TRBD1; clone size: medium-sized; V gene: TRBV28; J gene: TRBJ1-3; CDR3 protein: CASSPFGQVVSGNTIYF; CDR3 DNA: TGTGCCAGCAGCCCCTTCGGACAGGTCGTCTCTGGAAACACCATATATTTT
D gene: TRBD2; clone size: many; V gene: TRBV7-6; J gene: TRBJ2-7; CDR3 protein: CASSDDLAGSYEQYF; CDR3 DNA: TGTGCCAGCAGCGACGATCTAGCGGGATCCTACGAGCAGTACTTC
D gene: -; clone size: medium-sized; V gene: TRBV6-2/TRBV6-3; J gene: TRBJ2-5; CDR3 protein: CASSQGETQYF; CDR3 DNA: TGTGCCAGCAGCCAAGGCGAGACCCAGTACTTC
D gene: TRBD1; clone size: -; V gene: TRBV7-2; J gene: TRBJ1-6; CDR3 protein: CASSLIYGQGTSPLHF; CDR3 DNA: TGTGCCAGCAGCCTAATTTACGGACAGGGAACTTCACCCCTCCACTTT
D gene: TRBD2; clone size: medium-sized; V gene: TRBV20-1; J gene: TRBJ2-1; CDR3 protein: CSARVLAGAGSSGEQFF; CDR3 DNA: TGCAGTGCTAGAGTACTAGCGGGAGCCGGTTCGTCGGGTGAGCAGTTCTTC
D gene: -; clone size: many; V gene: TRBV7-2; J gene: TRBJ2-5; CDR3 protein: CASSFGGWQETQYF; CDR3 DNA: TGTGCCAGCAGCTTTGGCGGATGGCAAGAGACCCAGTACTTC
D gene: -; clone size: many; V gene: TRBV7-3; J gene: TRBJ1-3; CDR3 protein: CASSFTGSGNTIYF; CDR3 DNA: TGTGCCAGCAGCTTCACAGGCTCTGGAAACACCATATATTTT
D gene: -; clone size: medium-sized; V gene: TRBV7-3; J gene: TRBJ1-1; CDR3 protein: CASSAGQQNTEAFF; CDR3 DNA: TGTGCCAGCAGCGCCGGACAGCAGAACACTGAAGCTTTCTTT
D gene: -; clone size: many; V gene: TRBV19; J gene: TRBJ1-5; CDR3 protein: CASSQWGNSNQPQHF; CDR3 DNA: TGTGCCAGTAGTCAATGGGGTAATAGCAATCAGCCCCAGCATTTT